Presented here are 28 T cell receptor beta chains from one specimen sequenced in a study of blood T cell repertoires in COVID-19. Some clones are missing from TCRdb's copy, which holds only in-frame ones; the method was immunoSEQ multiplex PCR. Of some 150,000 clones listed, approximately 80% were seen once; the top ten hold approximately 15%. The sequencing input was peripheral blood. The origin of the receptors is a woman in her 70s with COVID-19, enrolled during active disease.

The CDR3 DNA reads TGTGCCAGCAGCTTTAACAGGGGGGCGATGCAAGAGACCCAGTACTTC. Translated: CASSFNRGAMQETQYF. V is TRBV5-4 and J is TRBJ2-5, with 8 bases lining up with TRBD1. The CDR3 totals 16 residues. Germline CDR1 is SGHNT and CDR2 is YYREEE (reference sequence). V trimming: 2 bases; J trimming: 2 bases; junction bases outside the gene matches: 8.

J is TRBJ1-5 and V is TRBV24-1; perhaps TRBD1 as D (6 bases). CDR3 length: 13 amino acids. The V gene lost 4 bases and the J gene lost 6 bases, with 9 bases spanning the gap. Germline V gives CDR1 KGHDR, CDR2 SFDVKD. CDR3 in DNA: TGTGCCACCAGTGACCAGGGGATTCAGCCCCAGCATTTT. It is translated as CATSDQGIQPQHF.

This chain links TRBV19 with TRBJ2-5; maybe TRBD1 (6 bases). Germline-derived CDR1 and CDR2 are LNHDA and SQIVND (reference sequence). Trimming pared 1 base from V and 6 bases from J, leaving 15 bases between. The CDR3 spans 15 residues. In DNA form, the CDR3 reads TGTGCCAGTAGTATAGTAAGTGGCAGGGGACAGACCCAGTACTTC. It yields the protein CASSIVSGRGQTQYF.

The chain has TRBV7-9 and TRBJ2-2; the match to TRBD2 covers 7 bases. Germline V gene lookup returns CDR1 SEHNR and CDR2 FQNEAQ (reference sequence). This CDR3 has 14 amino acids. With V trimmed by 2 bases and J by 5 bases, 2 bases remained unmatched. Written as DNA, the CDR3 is TGTGCCAGCAGCTTACAGCGGGATACCGGGGAGCTGTTTTTT. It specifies CASSLQRDTGELFF.

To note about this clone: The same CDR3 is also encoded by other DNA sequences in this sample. This chain's CDR3 is CASSLQMNTEAFF. The CDR3 DNA follows: TGTGCCAGCAGTTTACAGATGAACACTGAAGCTTTCTTT. The chain uses TRBV12-3 or TRBV12-4 and TRBJ1-1; D not certain. The CDR3 length is 13 residues. Trimming left V 2 bases short and J 0 bases short, with 4 bases between.

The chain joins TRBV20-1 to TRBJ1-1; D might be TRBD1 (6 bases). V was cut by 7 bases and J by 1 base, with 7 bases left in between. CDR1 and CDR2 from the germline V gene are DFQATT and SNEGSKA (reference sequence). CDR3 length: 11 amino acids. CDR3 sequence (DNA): TGCAGTGTCAGGGGGAACACTGAAGCTTTCTTT. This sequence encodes CSVRGNTEAFF.

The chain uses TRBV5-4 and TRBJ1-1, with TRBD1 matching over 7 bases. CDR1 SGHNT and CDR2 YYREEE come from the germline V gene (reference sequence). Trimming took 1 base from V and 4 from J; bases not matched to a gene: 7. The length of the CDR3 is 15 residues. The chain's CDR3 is CASSLTRDRVTEAFF. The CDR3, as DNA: TGTGCCAGCAGCTTGACACGAGACAGGGTCACTGAAGCTTTCTTT.

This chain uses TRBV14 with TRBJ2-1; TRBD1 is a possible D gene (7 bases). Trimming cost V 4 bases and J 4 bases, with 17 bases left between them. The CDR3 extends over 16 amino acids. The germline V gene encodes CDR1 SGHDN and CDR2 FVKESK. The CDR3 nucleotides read TGTGCCAGCAGCCCCGCGGGACAGCCATCTTACAATGAGCAGTTCTTC. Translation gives CASSPAGQPSYNEQFF.

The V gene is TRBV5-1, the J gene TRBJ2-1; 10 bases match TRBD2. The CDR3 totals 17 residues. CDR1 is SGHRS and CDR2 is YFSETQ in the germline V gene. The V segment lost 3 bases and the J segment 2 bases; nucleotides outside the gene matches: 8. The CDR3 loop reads CASSYSEGLAAYNEQFF. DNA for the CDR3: TGCGCCAGCAGCTACTCAGAAGGACTAGCGGCCTACAATGAGCAGTTCTTC.

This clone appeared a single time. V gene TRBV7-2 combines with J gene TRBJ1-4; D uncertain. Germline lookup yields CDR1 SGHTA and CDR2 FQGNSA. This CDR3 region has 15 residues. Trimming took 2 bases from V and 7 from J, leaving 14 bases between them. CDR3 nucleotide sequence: TGTGCCAGCAGCTTACACGGAGGGTATGGTGAAAAACTGTTTTTT. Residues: CASSLHGGYGEKLFF.

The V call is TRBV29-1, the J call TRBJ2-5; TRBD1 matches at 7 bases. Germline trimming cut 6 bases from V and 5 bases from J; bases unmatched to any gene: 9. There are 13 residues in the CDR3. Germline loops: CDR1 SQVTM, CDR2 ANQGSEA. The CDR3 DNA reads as TGCAGCGTCGTGGACAGGACGAAGGAGACCCAGTACTTC. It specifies CSVVDRTKETQYF.

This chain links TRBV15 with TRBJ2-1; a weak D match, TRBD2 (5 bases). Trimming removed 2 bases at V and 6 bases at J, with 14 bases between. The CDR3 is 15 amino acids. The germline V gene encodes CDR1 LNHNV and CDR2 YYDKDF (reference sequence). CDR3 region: CATSRLRGDTNEQFF. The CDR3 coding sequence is TGTGCCACCAGCAGACTCCGGGGTGACACCAATGAGCAGTTCTTC.

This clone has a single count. The CDR3 DNA sequence: TGTGCCAGCAGCAAAGTCTTACCGGACAGGGACTATGGCTACACCTTC. Protein product: CASSKVLPDRDYGYTF. The chain is built from TRBV6-6 and TRBJ1-2, with 8 bases matching TRBD1. Germline trimming cut 6 bases from V and 3 bases from J; bases unmatched to any gene: 12. The CDR3 covers 16 residues. The germline CDR1 and CDR2 sequences are MNHNY and SVGAGI (reference sequence).

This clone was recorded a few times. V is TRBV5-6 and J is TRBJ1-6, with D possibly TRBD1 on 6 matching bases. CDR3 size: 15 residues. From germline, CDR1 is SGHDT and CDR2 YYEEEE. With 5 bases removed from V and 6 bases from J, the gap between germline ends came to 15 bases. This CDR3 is CASSFNRASNSPLHF. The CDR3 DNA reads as TGTGCCAGCAGTTTTAACAGGGCCTCTAATTCACCCCTCCACTTT.

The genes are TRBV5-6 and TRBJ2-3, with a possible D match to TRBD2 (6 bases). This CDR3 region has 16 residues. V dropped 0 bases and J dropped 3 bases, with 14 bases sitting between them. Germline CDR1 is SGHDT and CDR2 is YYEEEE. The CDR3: CASSLEPAGKTDTQYF. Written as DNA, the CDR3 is TGTGCCAGCAGCTTGGAACCGGCGGGGAAGACAGATACGCAGTATTTT. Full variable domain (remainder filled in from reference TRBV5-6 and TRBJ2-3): DAGVTQSPTHLIKTRGQQVTLRCSPKSGHDTVSWYQQALGQGPQFIFQYYEEEERQRGNFPDRFSGHQFPNYSSELNVNALLLGDSALYLCASSLEPAGKTDTQYFGPGTRLTVL.

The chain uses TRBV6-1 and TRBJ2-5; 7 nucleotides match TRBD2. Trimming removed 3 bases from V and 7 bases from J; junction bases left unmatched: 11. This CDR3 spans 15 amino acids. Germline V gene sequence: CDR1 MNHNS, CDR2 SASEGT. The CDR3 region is CASSDMAGDGGTQYF. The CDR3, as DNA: TGTGCCAGCAGTGACATGGCGGGAGACGGTGGGACCCAGTACTTC.

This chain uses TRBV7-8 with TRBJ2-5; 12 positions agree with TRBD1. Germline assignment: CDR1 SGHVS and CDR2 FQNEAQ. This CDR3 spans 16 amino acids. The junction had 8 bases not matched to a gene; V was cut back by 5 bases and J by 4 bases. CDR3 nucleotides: TGTGCCAGCAGCACCGCCGGGACAGGGGGCAGAGAGACCCAGTACTTC. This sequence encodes CASSTAGTGGRETQYF.

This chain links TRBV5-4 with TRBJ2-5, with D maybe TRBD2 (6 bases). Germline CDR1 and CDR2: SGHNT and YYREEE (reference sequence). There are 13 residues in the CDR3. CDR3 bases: TGTACCTACCTTAGGCGGGGTGCCGAGACCCAGTACTTC. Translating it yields CTYLRRGAETQYF.

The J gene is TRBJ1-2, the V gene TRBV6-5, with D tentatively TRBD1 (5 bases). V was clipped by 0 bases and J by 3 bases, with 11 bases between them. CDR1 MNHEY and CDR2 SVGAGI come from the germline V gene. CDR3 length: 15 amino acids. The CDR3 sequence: CASSYSSRADYGYTF. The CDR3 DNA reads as TGTGCCAGCAGTTACTCGAGCAGGGCGGACTATGGCTACACCTTC.

The CDR3 DNA is TGTGCCAGCTCGAACTCCAGGGCCTCCAACACCTTC. Translated: CASSNSRASNTF. The V gene is TRBV18, the J gene TRBJ1-2, with TRBD1 as a possible D gene (5 bases). Deletions cut 6 bases from V and 12 bases from J, with 17 bases between. CDR3 length: 12 residues. The germline V gene has CDR1 KGHSH and CDR2 LQKENI. Using reference TRBV18 and TRBJ1-2 for the parts outside the CDR3, the full variable domain is NAGVMQNPRHLVRRRGQEARLRCSPMKGHSHVYWYRQLPEEGLKFMVYLQKENIIDESGMPKERFSAEFPKEGPSILRIQQVVRGDSAAYFCASSNSRASNTFGSGTRLTVV.

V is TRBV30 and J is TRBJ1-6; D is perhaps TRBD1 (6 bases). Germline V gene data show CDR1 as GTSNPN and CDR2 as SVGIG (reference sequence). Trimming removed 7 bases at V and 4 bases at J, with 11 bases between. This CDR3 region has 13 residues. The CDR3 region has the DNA TGTGCCTTGAGGGGGGCTTATAATTCACCCCTCCACTTT. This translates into CALRGAYNSPLHF.

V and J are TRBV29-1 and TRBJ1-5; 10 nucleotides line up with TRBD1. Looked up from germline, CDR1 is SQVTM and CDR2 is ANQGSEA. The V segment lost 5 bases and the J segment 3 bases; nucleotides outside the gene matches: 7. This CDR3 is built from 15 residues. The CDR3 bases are TGCAGCGTTTCCCCCGGGACAGGGGACAATCAGCCCCAGCATTTT. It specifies CSVSPGTGDNQPQHF.

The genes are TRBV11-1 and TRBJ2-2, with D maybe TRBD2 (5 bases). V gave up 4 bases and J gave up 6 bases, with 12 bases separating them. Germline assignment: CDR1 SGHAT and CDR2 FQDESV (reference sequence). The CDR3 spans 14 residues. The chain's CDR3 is CASSSLSGAGELFF. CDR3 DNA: TGTGCCAGCAGCTCCCTGAGCGGAGCCGGGGAGCTGTTTTTT.

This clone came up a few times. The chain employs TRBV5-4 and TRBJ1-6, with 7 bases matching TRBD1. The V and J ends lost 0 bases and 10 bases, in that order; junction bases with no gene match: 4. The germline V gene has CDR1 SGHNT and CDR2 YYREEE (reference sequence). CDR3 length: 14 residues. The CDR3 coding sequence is TGTGCCAGCAGCTTGGGACAGGGAGAATCACCCCTCCACTTT. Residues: CASSLGQGESPLHF.

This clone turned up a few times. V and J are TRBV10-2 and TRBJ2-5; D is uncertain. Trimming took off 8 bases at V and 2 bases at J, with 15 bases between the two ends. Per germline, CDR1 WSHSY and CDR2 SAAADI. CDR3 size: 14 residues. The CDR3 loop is CASGGYRSQETQYF. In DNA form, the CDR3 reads TGCGCCAGCGGCGGCTACCGCTCGCAAGAGACCCAGTACTTC.

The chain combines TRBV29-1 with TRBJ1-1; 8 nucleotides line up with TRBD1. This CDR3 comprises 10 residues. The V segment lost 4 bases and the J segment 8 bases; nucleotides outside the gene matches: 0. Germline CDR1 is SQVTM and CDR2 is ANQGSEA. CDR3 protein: CSVGDREAFF. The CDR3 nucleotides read TGCAGCGTTGGGGACAGGGAAGCTTTCTTT. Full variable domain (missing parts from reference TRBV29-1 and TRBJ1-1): SAVISQKPSRDICQRGTSLTIQCQVDSQVTMMFWYRQQPGQSLTLIATANQGSEATYESGFVIDKFPISRPNLTFSTLTVSNMSPEDSSIYLCSVGDREAFFGQGTRLTVV.

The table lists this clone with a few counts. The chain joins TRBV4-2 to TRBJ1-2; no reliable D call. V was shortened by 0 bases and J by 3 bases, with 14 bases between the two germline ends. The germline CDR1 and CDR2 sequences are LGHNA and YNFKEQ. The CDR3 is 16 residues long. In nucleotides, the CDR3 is TGTGCCAGCAGCCAAGATTACGGCAGGCGGGACTATGGCTACACCTTC. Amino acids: CASSQDYGRRDYGYTF.

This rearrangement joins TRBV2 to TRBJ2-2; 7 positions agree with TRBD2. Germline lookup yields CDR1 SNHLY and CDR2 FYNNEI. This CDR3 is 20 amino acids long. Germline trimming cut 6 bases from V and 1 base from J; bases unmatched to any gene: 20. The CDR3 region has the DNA TGTGCCAGCAGCCGGGACCGAAGGGCGGGAGTCGGGGTGAACACCGGGGAGCTGTTTTTT. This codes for CASSRDRRAGVGVNTGELFF.